This TCR beta chain was captured by sequencing in a study of cytomegalovirus exposure and HLA in healthy donors (dated by TCRdb to 2016 to 2017). Regarding the study in general: According to a later analysis, one platform produced both the roughly 110 validation repertoires and the 666 repertoires of the first cohort. The study was designed to test whether signatures of past pathogen exposure could be identified by cataloging public T cell receptors. A separate validation cohort of about 110 different subjects was used in addition to the approximately 700-subject first cohort. The study combined high-throughput TCR immunosequencing, statistical association of individual TCRs with disease status, and machine learning to predict cytomegalovirus infection status. General findings and caveats noted by the study authors: In vitro tests confirmed that a few of the cytomegalovirus-associated TCR beta chains recognize cytomegalovirus antigens. A total of 150 or so TCR beta chains were listed by the study as associated with cytomegalovirus. The authors suggested that the approach could potentially be generalized to other disease states and immunological phenotypes. The validation cohort had no HLA typing available for a later analysis, so co-occurrence within that cohort was assessed over all 120 repertoires. The classifier was reported to diagnose cytomegalovirus status with high specificity and sensitivity in both the original and validation cohorts. While some public TCRs were present in many individuals, most TCR sequences turned up only very rarely across donors. In a later analysis, TCRs clustered in the first cohort were found to also tend to co-occur in the 120 validation repertoires, with 85% to 95% of cluster scores above 0.

Separate from the approximately 700-subject first cohort, the validation cohort of about 120 subjects was the group to which the donors belonged. Turning to this clone: Its antigen target is currently unknown. One base away there is no much larger clone; base qualities are not given. The same CDR3 also results from other DNA sequences found in this sample.

Library generation was performed with the immunoSEQ multiplex PCR assay. In the source study's methods: A statistical classification framework was developed to diagnose cytomegalovirus status using the catalog of TCR beta chain sequences. What TCRdb holds here is the immuneACCESS table cut down to in-frame rearrangements. Part of the clones is not present; checked against another copy, under half of the missing clones reflect an unresolved V gene, and the others are unexplained. V and J calls and clone size are given by that table; D and trimming were obtained from the DNA. The table for this sample lists some 310,000 clones; 88% of them were counted only once. The ten largest clonotypes hold roughly 0.96% of the sample. The CDR3, cysteine through phenylalanine, is 15 amino acids long. Only the CDR3 region is kept as DNA, spanning 45 bases read in frame from base 1. The germline V and J ends show losses of 3 bases and 0 bases respectively, and no gene match explains 1 base of the junction. CDR1 MNHEY and CDR2 SMNVEV were looked up in the germline V gene (reference sequence).

The V and J segments used are TRBV27 and TRBJ2-1, and 8 bases in between align with TRBD1. This TCR derives from a man in his thirties or forties in good health and CMV-seronegative. Sample: PBMCs. Here the CDR3 is given as CASSLTGASYNEQFF. The DNA sequence follows: TGTGCCAGCAGTTTGACAGGGGCCTCCTACAATGAGCAGTTCTTC.